This T cell receptor beta chain was captured by sequencing in a study of blood T cell repertoires in COVID-19. Clones were sequenced by immunoSEQ multiplex PCR, and TCRdb holds only the in-frame ones, with some missing. The sample carries 200,000 to 300,000 clones, around 86% recorded once. V was cut by 7 bases and J by 5 bases, with 18 bases left in between. CDR1 is SGHKS and CDR2 is YYEKEE in the germline V gene (reference sequence). The CDR3 covers 15 residues. This clone was recorded once. This clonotype was obtained from an elderly man with acute or convalescent COVID-19. Source material: peripheral blood. J is TRBJ2-2 and V is TRBV5-5; maybe TRBD2 (7 bases). CDR3 residues: CASSLGGRRTGELFF. DNA for the CDR3: TGTGCCAGCTCCCTGGGGGGGCGAAGAACCGGGGAGCTGTTTTTT.